This T cell receptor (beta chain) was captured by sequencing in a study of graft-versus-host responses after intestinal transplantation. Comment on this clone: Its specificity is not known.

General study results and limits: Analysis identified GvH clones in recipient marrow, with some appearing first in ileum or blood. Where graft-donor T cell macrochimerism was present, patients had high graft-versus-host to host-versus-graft clonal ratios in allografts.

From germline, CDR1 is KGHSH and CDR2 LQKENI. This CDR3 has 15 amino acids. V shed 5 bases and J 3 bases; nucleotides not matched to a gene: 9. This table comes from immunoSEQ multiplex PCR, and its TCRdb copy is limited to in-frame clones, with some not included. This table has approximately 89,000 clones, more than 85% appearing once. Sequences were derived from unstimulated CD4+ T cells sorted from spleen or lymph node cells, sampled before intestinal transplant. This chain links TRBV18 with TRBJ1-1; 7 positions match TRBD1. The clonotype comes from a human donor who received an intestinal transplant. CDR3 sequence: CASSYLAGGYTEAFF. The CDR3, as DNA: TGTGCCAGCTCATATTTAGCAGGGGGATACACTGAAGCTTTCTTT.